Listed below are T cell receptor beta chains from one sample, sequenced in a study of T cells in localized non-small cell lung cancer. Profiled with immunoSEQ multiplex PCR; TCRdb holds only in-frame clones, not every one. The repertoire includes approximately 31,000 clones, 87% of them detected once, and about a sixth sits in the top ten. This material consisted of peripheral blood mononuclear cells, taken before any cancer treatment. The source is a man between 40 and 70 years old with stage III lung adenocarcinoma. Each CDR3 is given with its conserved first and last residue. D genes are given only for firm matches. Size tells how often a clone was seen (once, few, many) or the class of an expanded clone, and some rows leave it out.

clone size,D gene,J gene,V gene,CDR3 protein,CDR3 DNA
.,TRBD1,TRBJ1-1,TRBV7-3,CASSTTGEKNTEAFF,TGTGCCAGCAGCACGACAGGGGAGAAGAACACTGAAGCTTTCTTT
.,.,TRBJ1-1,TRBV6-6,CASSYSGPYTEAFF,TGTGCCAGCAGTTACTCGGGACCTTACACTGAAGCTTTCTTT
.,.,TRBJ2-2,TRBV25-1,CASAGTENTGELFF,TGTGCCAGTGCCGGGACCGAGAACACCGGGGAGCTGTTTTTT
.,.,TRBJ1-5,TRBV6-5,CASSYSGNQRPQHF,TGTGCCAGCAGTTACTCGGGGAATCAGCGGCCCCAGCATTTT
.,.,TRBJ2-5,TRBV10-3,CAIRAGTHQETQYF,TGTGCCATCAGGGCCGGGACCCACCAAGAGACCCAGTACTTC
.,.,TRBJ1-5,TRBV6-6,CATRQNSNQPQHF,TGTGCCACCAGACAGAATAGCAATCAGCCCCAGCATTTT
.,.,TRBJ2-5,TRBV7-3,CASSSRWVETQYF,TGTGCCAGCAGCTCGAGATGGGTGGAGACCCAGTACTTC
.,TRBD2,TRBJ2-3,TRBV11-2,CASSVGLAIPHTSTDTQYF,TGTGCCAGCAGCGTGGGACTAGCGATCCCGCACACTAGCACAGATACGCAGTATTTT
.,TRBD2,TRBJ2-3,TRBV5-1,CASSFSTSGTDTQYF,TGCGCCAGCAGCTTTTCAACTAGCGGTACAGATACGCAGTATTTT
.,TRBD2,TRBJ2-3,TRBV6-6,CASSLRTSVTDTQYF,TGTGCCAGCAGTTTAAGGACTAGCGTCACAGATACGCAGTATTTT
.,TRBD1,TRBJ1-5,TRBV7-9,CASSGGTGRGASNQPQHF,TGTGCCAGCAGCGGGGGGACAGGGAGAGGGGCTAGCAATCAGCCCCAGCATTTT
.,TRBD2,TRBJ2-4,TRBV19,CASRGLAGDGKNIQYF,TGTGCCAGTAGAGGCCTAGCGGGGGATGGCAAAAACATTCAGTACTTC
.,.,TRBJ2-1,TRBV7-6,CASSGSVGEQFF,TGTGCCAGCAGCGGTAGCGTGGGTGAGCAGTTCTTC
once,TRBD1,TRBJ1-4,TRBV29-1,CSVDGGQGNEKLFF,TGCAGCGTTGATGGGGGACAGGGGAATGAAAAACTGTTTTTT
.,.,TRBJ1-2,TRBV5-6,CASSQISSDGYTF,TGTGCCAGCAGCCAAATATCTAGCGATGGCTACACCTTC
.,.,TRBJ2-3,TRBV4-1,CASSQSGVRDTQYF,TGCGCCAGCAGCCAAAGCGGCGTTCGGGATACGCAGTATTTT
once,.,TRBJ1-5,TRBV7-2,CASSSGDSNQPQHF,TGTGCCAGCAGCTCAGGGGATAGCAATCAGCCCCAGCATTTT
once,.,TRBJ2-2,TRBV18,CASSRIQDTGELFF,TGTGCCAGCTCCCGAATCCAAGACACCGGGGAGCTGTTTTTT
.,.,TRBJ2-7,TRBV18,CASSPPQGTSYEQYF,TGTGCCAGCTCACCACCGCAGGGGACCTCCTACGAGCAGTACTTC
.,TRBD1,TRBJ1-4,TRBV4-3,CASSQLTGGPTNEKLFF,TGCGCCAGCAGCCAGCTGACAGGGGGGCCAACTAATGAAAAACTGTTTTTT
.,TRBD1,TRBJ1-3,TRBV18,CASSPRSGTGGSGNTIYF,TGTGCCAGCTCACCAAGGTCTGGAACAGGGGGCTCTGGAAACACCATATATTTT
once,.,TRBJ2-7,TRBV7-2,CASSLARGAENEQYF,TGTGCCAGCAGCTTAGCGAGGGGGGCTGAGAACGAGCAGTACTTC
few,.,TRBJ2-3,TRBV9,CASSVGGSSTDTQYF,TGTGCCAGCAGCGTAGGCGGGTCCAGCACAGATACGCAGTATTTT
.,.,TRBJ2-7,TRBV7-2,CASSLQGSSYEQYF,TGTGCCAGCAGCTTGCAGGGCAGTTCCTACGAGCAGTACTTC
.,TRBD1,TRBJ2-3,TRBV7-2,CASSLGQGYTDTQYF,TGTGCCAGCAGCTTAGGACAGGGGTACACAGATACGCAGTATTTT
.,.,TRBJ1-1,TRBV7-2,CASSSYPGGEREAFF,TGTGCCAGCAGTTCTTACCCGGGGGGGGAACGTGAAGCTTTCTTT
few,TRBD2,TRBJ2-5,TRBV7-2,CASSSFPRGGTETQYF,TGTGCCAGCAGCTCCTTCCCCCGGGGGGGTACAGAGACCCAGTACTTC
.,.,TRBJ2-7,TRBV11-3,CASSLEVGARQQYF,TGTGCCAGCAGCTTAGAAGTGGGAGCACGCCAGCAGTACTTC
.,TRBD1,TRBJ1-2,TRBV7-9,CASSPGDRGYGYTF,TGTGCCAGCAGCCCAGGGGACAGGGGGTATGGCTACACCTTC
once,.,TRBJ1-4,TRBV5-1,CASSLKSGVEKLFF,TGCGCCAGCAGCTTGAAATCAGGGGTAGAAAAACTGTTTTTT
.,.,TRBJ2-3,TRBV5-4,CASSLKGAQNTDTQYF,TGTGCCAGCAGCTTGAAGGGAGCCCAAAACACAGATACGCAGTATTTT
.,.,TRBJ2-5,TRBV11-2,CASSYIARSVGEETQYF,TGTGCCAGCAGCTACATCGCCCGATCCGTCGGGGAAGAGACCCAGTACTTC
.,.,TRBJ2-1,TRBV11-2,CASSFLGPDEQFF,TGTGCCAGCAGCTTTTTAGGGCCCGATGAGCAGTTCTTC
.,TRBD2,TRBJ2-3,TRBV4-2,CASSQRGVAGVSNGDTQYF,TGTGCCAGCAGCCAAAGAGGGGTAGCGGGGGTGTCTAACGGAGATACGCAGTATTTT
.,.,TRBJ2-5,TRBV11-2,CASSLEETQYF,TGTGCCAGCAGCTTGGAGGAGACCCAGTACTTC
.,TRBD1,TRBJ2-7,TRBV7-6,CASSLGQGVEQYF,TGTGCCAGCAGCTTAGGCCAGGGGGTAGAGCAGTACTTC
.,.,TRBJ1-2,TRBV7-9,CASSSRDGNYGYTF,TGTGCCAGCAGCTCCCGGGACGGAAACTATGGCTACACCTTC
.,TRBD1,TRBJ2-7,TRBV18,CASSPRQGAYEQYF,TGTGCCAGCTCACCTCGGCAGGGGGCATACGAGCAGTACTTC
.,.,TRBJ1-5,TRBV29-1,CSVARGSNQPQHF,TGCAGCGTTGCCAGGGGCAGCAATCAGCCCCAGCATTTT
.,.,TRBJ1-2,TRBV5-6,CASSLGSGYSNYGYTF,TGTGCCAGCAGCTTGGGGTCAGGGTATAGTAACTATGGCTACACCTTC
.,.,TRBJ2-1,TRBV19,CASSIGLISYNEQFF,TGTGCCAGTAGTATAGGACTAATCTCCTACAATGAGCAGTTCTTC
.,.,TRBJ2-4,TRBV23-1,CASSQRAGLAKNIQYF,TGCGCCAGCAGTCAACGGGCAGGGTTGGCCAAAAACATTCAGTACTTC